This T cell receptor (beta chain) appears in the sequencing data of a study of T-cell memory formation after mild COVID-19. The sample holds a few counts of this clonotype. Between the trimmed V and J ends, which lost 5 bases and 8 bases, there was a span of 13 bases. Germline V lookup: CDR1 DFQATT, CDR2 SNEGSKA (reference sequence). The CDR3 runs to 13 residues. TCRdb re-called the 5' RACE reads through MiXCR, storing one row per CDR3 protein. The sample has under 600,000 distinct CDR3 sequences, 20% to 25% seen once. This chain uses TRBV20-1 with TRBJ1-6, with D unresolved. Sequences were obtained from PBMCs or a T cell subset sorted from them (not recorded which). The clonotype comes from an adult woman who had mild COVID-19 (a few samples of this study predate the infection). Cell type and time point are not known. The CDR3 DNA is TGCAGTGCTCGACTCGCCTCGGATTCACCCCTCCACTTT. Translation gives CSARLASDSPLHF.